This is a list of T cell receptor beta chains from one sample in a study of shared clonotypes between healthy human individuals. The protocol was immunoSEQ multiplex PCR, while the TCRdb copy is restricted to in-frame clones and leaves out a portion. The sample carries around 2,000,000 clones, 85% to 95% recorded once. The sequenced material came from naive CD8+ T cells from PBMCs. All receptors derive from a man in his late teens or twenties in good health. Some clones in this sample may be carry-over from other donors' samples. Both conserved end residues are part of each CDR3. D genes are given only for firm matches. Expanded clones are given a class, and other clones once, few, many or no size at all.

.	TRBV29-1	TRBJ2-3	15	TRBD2	CSVTLAGVGTDTQYF	TGCAGCGTAACCCTAGCGGGAGTTGGCACAGATACGCAGTATTTT
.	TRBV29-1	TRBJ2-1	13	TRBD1	CSATPGQGGEQFF	TGCAGCGCCACACCGGGACAGGGAGGTGAGCAGTTCTTC
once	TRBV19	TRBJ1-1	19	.	CASSIRGNKGVRMNTEAFF	TGTGCCAGTAGTATACGGGGGAACAAGGGGGTCCGGATGAACACTGAAGCTTTCTTT
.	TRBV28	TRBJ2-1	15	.	CASSLYGISNNEQFF	TGTGCCAGCAGTTTATACGGGATTTCCAACAATGAGCAGTTCTTC
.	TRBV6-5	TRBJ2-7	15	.	CASSGPPHRPYEQYF	TGTGCCAGCAGTGGCCCGCCCCACCGTCCGTACGAGCAGTACTTC
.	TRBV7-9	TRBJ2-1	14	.	CASSDPGPRDEQFF	TGTGCCAGCAGCGATCCGGGACCCCGTGATGAGCAGTTCTTC
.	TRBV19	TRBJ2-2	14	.	CASSNKAYTGELFF	TGTGCCAGTAGTAATAAGGCATACACCGGGGAGCTGTTTTTT
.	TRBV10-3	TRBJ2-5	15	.	CAISEVVNFQETQYF	TGTGCCATCAGTGAAGTCGTGAATTTCCAAGAGACCCAGTACTTC
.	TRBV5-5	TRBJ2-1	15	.	CASRRPGGPVDEQFF	TGTGCCAGCAGGCGCCCAGGCGGACCTGTGGATGAGCAGTTCTTC
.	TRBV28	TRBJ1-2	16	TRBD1	CASRTGTGKTNYGYTF	TGTGCCAGCAGGACAGGGACAGGGAAGACAAACTATGGCTACACCTTC
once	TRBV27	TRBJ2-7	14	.	CASSLGNSNYEQYF	TGTGCCAGCAGTTTAGGGAACTCGAACTACGAGCAGTACTTC
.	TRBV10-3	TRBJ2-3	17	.	CAISDDVYREYTDTQYF	TGTGCCATCAGTGATGACGTCTACCGAGAGTACACAGATACGCAGTATTTT
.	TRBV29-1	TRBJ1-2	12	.	CSVDPGVDGYTF	TGCAGCGTTGATCCGGGAGTGGATGGCTACACCTTC
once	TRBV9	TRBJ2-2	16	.	CASSVHRDSNTGELFF	TGTGCCAGCAGCGTCCACCGGGACTCGAACACCGGGGAGCTGTTTTTT
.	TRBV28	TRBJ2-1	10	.	CASSSGEQFF	TGTGCCAGCAGTTCTGGTGAGCAGTTCTTC
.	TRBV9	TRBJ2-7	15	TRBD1	CASSVAGTVSYEQYF	TGTGCCAGCAGCGTAGCCGGGACAGTCTCCTACGAGCAGTACTTC
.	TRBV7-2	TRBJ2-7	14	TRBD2	CASSSLLAGGRQYF	TGTGCCAGCAGCTCCTTACTAGCGGGGGGGAGGCAGTACTTC
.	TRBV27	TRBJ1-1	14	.	CASSYGGSPTEAFF	TGTGCCAGCAGTTACGGGGGATCTCCCACTGAAGCTTTCTTT
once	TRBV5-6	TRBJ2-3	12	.	CASSYQGGTQYF	TGTGCCAGCAGCTACCAGGGAGGTACGCAGTATTTT
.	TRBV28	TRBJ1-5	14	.	CASSFTNSNQPQHF	TGTGCCAGCAGTTTCACAAATAGCAATCAGCCCCAGCATTTT
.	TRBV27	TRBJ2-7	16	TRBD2	CASSPSSGALFYEQYF	TGTGCCAGCAGTCCCTCTAGCGGCGCCCTTTTCTACGAGCAGTACTTC
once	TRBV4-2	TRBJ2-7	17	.	CASSQDLEGPLTYEQYF	TGTGCCAGCAGCCAAGATCTTGAGGGGCCCCTAACCTACGAGCAGTACTTC
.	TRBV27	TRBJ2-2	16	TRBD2	CASSLSGGEVAGELFF	TGTGCCAGCAGTTTATCGGGGGGGGAGGTCGCCGGGGAGCTGTTTTTT
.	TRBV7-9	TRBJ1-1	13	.	CASRPPGGAEAFF	TGTGCCAGCAGACCTCCGGGGGGCGCTGAAGCTTTCTTT
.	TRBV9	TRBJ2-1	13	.	CASAGRSHNEQFF	TGTGCCAGCGCTGGGCGGAGTCACAATGAGCAGTTCTTC
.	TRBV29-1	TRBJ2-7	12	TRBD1	CSVVGTDYEQYF	TGCAGCGTTGTCGGGACAGACTACGAGCAGTACTTC
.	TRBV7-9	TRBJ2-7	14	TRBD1	CASSPTGPSYEQYF	TGTGCCAGCAGCCCGACAGGGCCCTCCTACGAGCAGTACTTC
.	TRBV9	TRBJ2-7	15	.	CASSPFGGQTYEQYF	TGTGCCAGCAGTCCCTTCGGCGGACAAACCTACGAGCAGTACTTC
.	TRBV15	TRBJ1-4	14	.	CATSPWATNEKLFF	TGTGCCACCTCCCCCTGGGCGACTAATGAAAAACTGTTTTTT
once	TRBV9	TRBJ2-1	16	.	CASSAYSSAPVDEQFF	TGTGCCAGCAGCGCCTATTCTAGCGCACCCGTCGATGAGCAGTTCTTC
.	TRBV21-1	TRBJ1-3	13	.	CASSEGGEDTIYF	TGTGCCAGCAGCGAAGGGGGCGAAGACACCATATATTTT
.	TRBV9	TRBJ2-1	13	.	CASSVGLAGEQFF	TGTGCCAGCAGCGTAGGGCTAGCTGGTGAGCAGTTCTTC
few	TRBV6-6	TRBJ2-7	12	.	CASSPNGYEQYF	TGTGCCAGCAGTCCCAACGGGTACGAGCAGTACTTC
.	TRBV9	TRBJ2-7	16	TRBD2	CASSAASGRPLYEQYF	TGTGCCAGCAGCGCCGCTAGCGGGAGGCCCCTCTACGAGCAGTACTTC
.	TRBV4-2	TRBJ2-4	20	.	CASSGQTTATTFLAKNIQYF	TGTGCCAGCAGCGGACAAACGACAGCCACTACTTTTCTAGCCAAAAACATTCAGTACTTC
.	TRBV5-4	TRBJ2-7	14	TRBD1	CASSFGDRDYEQYF	TGTGCCAGCAGCTTCGGGGACAGGGACTACGAGCAGTACTTC
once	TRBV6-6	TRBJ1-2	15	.	CASSYDPSGFGGYTF	TGTGCCAGCAGTTACGATCCTTCAGGGTTCGGAGGCTACACCTTC
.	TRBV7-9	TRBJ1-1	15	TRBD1	CASSAKTGLNTEAFF	TGTGCCAGCAGCGCAAAGACAGGGTTGAACACTGAAGCTTTCTTT
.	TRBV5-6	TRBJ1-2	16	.	CASSLDRRLINYGYTF	TGTGCCAGCAGCTTGGATCGCAGGCTCATTAACTATGGCTACACCTTC
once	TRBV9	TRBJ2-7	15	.	CASSVATGNSYEQYF	TGTGCCAGCAGCGTAGCTACCGGCAACTCCTACGAGCAGTACTTC
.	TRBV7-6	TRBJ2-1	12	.	CASSFSYGEQFF	TGTGCCAGCAGCTTCAGTTATGGTGAGCAGTTCTTC
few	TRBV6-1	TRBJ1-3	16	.	CASSEARSRSGNTIYF	TGTGCCAGCAGTGAAGCCCGGAGCCGCTCTGGAAACACCATATATTTT